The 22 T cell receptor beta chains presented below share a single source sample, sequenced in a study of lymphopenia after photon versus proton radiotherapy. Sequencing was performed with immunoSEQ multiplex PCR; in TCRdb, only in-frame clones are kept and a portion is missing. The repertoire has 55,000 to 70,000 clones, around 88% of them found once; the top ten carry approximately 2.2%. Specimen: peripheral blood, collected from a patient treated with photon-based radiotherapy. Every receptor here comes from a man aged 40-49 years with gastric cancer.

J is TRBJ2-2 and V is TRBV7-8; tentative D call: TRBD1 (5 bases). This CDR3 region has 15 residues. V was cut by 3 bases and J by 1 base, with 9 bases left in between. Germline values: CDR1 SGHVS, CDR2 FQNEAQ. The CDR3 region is CASSFYQGNTGELFF. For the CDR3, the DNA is TGTGCCAGCAGCTTTTATCAGGGGAACACCGGGGAGCTGTTTTTT.

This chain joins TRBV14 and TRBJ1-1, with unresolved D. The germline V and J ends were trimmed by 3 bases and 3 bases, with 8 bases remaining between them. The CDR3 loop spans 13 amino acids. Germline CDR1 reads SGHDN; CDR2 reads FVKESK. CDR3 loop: CASSHRWDTEAFF. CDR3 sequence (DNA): TGTGCCAGCAGCCATAGATGGGACACTGAAGCTTTCTTT. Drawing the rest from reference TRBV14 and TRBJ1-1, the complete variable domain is EAGVTQFPSHSVIEKGQTVTLRCDPISGHDNLYWYRRVMGKEIKFLLHFVKESKQDESGMPNNRFLAERTGGTYSTLKVQPAELEDSGVYFCASSHRWDTEAFFGQGTRLTVV.

The CDR3 sequence is CASSQEMTGGHGYTF. The CDR3 nucleotides read TGCGCCAGCAGCCAAGAAATGACAGGGGGCCATGGCTACACCTTC. The rearrangement links TRBV4-3 to TRBJ1-2, with 10 bases matching TRBD1. Germline V gene sequence: CDR1 LGHNA, CDR2 YSLEER. The CDR3 loop spans 15 amino acids. V was pared by 0 bases and J by 6 bases, with 4 bases of the junction left unmatched.

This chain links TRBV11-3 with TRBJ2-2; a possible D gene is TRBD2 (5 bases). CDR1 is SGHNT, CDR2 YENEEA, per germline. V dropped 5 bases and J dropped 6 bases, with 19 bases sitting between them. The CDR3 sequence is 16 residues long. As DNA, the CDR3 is TGTGCCAGCAGCCTTCACTCTGGACTTAAGGCCGGGGAGCTGTTTTTT. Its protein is CASSLHSGLKAGELFF. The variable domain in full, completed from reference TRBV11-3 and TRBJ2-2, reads EAGVVQSPRYKIIEKKQPVAFWCNPISGHNTLYWYLQNLGQGPELLIRYENEEAVDDSQLPKDRFSAERLKGVDSTLKIQPAELGDSAVYLCASSLHSGLKAGELFFGEGSRLTVL.

CDR3 bases: TGTGCCAGCCGCAGACAGGGAAATCAGCCCCAGCATTTT. This translates into CASRRQGNQPQHF. This sequence joins TRBV5-5 and TRBJ1-5, with 7 bases aligning to TRBD1. Looked up from germline, CDR1 is SGHKS and CDR2 is YYEKEE (reference sequence). The CDR3 is 13 residues long. Trimming took 7 bases from V and 4 from J; bases not matched to a gene: 5.

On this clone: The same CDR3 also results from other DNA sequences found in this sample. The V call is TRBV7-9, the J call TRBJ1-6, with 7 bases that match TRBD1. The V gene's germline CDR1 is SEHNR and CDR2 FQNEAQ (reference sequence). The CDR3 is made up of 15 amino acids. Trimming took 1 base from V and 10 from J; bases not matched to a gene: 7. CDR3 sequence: CASSLGGGGGSPLHF. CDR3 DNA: TGTGCCAGCAGCTTAGGTGGAGGGGGCGGGTCACCCCTCCACTTT.

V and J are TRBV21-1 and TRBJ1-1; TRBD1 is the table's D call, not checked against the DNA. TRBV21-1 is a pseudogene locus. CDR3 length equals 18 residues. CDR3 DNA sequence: TGTGCCAGCAGCAAAGGAGCGGTAGACAGGGATAAGGCCACTGAAGCTTTCTTT. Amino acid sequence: CASSKGAVDRDKATEAFF.

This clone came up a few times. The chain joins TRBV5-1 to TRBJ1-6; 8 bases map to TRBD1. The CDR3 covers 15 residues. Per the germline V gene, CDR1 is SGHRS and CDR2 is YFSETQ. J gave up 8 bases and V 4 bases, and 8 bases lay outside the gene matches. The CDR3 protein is CASSLTGGQDSPLHF. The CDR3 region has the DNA TGCGCCAGCAGCCTAACAGGGGGTCAGGATTCACCCCTCCACTTT.

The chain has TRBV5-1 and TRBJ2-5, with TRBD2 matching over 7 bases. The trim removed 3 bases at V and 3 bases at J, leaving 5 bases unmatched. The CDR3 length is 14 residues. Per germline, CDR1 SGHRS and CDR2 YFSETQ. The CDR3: CASSSLAEEETQYF. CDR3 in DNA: TGCGCCAGCAGCTCTCTAGCGGAGGAAGAGACCCAGTACTTC.

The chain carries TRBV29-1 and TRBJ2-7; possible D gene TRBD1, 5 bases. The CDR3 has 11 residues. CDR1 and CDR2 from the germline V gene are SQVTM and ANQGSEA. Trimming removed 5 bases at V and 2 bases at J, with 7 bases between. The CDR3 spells CSVTTAYEQYF. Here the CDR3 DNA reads TGCAGCGTTACGACAGCCTACGAGCAGTACTTC.

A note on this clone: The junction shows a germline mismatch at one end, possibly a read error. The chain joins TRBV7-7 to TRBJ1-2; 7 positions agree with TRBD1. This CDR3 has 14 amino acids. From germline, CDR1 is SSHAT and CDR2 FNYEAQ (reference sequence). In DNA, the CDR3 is TGTGCTAGCAGCCTCCGGACAGGCCCCTATGGCTACACCTTC. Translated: CASSLRTGPYGYTF.

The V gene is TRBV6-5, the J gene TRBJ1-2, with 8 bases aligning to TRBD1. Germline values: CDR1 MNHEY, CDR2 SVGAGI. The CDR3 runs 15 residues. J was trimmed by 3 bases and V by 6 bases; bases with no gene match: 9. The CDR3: CASRRTGREHYGYTF. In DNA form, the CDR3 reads TGTGCCAGCAGGCGGACAGGGCGGGAGCACTATGGCTACACCTTC.

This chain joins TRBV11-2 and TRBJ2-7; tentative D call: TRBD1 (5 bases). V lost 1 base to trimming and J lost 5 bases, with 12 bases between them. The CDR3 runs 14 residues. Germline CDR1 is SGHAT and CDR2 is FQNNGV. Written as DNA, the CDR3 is TGTGCCAGCAGCTTAGGCTCCAGGGCCGACGAGCAGTACTTC. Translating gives CASSLGSRADEQYF. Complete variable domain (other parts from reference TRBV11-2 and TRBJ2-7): EAGVAQSPRYKIIEKRQSVAFWCNPISGHATLYWYQQILGQGPKLLIQFQNNGVVDDSQLPKDRFSAERLKGVDSTLKIQPAKLEDSAVYLCASSLGSRADEQYFGPGTRLTVT.

For the CDR3, the DNA is TGTGCCAGCAGTGAAGCCCGCCGGGAGATTGAAGCTTTCTTT. It codes for CASSEARREIEAFF. The genes are TRBV2 and TRBJ1-1, with D uncertain. The CDR3 has 14 amino acids. The V end lost 0 bases, the J end lost 7 bases, and 12 bases lay between the germline ends. From germline, CDR1 is SNHLY and CDR2 FYNNEI.

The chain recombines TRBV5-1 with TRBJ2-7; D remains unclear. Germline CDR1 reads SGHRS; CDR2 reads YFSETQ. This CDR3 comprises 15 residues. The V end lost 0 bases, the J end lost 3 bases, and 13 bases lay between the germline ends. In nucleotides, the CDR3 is TGCGCCAGCAGCTTGGAGCCTGCTTCCCTCTACGAGCAGTACTTC. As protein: CASSLEPASLYEQYF.

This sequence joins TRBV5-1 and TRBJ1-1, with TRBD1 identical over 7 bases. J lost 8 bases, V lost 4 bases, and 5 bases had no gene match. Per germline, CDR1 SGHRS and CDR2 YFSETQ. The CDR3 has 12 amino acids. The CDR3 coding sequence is TGCGCCAGCAGCCCTCCGACAGGGGAAGCTTTCTTT. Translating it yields CASSPPTGEAFF.

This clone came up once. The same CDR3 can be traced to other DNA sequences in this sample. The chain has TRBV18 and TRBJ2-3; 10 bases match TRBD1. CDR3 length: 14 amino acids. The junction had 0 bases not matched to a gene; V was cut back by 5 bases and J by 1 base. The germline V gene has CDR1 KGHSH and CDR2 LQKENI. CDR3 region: CASSGTGGTDTQYF. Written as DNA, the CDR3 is TGTGCCAGCTCAGGGACAGGGGGCACAGATACGCAGTATTTT. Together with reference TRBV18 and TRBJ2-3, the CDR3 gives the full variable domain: NAGVMQNPRHLVRRRGQEARLRCSPMKGHSHVYWYRQLPEEGLKFMVYLQKENIIDESGMPKERFSAEFPKEGPSILRIQQVVRGDSAAYFCASSGTGGTDTQYFGPGTRLTVL.

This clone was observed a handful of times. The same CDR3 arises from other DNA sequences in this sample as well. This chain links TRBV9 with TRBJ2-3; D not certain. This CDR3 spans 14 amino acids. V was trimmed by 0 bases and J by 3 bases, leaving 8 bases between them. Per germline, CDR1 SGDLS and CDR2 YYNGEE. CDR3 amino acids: CASSVVGSTDTQYF. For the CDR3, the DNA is TGTGCCAGCAGCGTAGTGGGGTCAACAGATACGCAGTATTTT.

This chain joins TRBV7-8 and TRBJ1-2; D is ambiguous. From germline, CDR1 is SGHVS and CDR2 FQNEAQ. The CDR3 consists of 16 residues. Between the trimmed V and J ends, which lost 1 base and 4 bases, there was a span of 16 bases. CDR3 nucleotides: TGTGCCAGCAGCTTAGATATAGCCCGCAAGATCTATGGCTACACCTTC. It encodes CASSLDIARKIYGYTF.

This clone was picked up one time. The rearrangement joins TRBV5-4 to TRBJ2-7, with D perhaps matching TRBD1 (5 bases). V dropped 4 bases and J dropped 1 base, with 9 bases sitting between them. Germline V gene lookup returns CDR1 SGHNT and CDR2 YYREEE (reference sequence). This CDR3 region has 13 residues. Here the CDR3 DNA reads TGTGCCAGCAGCCCCGACAGTTCCTACGAGCAGTACTTC. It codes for CASSPDSSYEQYF.

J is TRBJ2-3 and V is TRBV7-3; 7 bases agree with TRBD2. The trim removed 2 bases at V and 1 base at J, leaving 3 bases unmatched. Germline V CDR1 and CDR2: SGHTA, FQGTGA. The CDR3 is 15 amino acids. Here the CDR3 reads CASSLGLAGTDTQYF. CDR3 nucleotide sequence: TGTGCCAGCAGCTTAGGGCTAGCGGGCACAGATACGCAGTATTTT.

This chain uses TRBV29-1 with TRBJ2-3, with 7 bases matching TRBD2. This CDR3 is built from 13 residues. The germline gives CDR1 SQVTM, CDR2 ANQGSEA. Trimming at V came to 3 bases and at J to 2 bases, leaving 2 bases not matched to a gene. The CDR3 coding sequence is TGCAGCGTTGAGGGGACTATCACAGATACGCAGTATTTT. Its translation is CSVEGTITDTQYF.